This T cell receptor (beta chain) was obtained from a study of T cells expressing NK-cell markers. UMIs accompanied the 5'RACE template switching by which TCR beta cDNA was made. TCRdb reanalyzed the 5' RACE reads, giving one entry per CDR3 protein sequence and no DNA. Its listing shows 350,000 to 450,000 distinct CDR3 sequences. The germline CDR1 and CDR2 sequences are SGHTA and FQGNSA. This CDR3 has 14 amino acids. Sequencing input: blood T cells: a sorted CD56 or NKG2C T cell subset, CD4+ or CD8+ T cells, or bulk PBMC T cells (not recorded which). The chain combines TRBV7-2 with TRBJ2-3; checking the TCRdb D call of TRBD2 is not possible without DNA. The sequence derives from a man aged 18 to 69 in good health. This chain's CDR3 is CASLGRGGTDTQYF.